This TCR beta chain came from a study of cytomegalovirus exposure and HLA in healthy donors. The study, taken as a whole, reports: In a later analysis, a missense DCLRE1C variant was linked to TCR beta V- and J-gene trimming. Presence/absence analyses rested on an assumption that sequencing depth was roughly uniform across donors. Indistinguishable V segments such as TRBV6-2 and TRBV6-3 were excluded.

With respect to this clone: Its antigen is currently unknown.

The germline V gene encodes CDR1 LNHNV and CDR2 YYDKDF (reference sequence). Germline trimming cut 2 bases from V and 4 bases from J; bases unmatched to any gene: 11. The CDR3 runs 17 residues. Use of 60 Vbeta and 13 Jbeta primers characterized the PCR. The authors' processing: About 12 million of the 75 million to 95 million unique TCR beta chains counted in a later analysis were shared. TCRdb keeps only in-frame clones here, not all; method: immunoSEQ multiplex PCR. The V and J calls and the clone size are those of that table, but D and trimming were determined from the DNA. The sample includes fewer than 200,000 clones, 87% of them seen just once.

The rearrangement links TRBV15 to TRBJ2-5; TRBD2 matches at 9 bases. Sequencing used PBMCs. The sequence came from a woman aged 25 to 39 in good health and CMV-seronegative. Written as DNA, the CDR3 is TGTGCCACCAGCAGACCGCGGGGGGGGACTGCGAGAGAGACCCAGTACTTC. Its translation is CATSRPRGGTARETQYF.